This TCR beta chain derives from a study of T cells in narcolepsy. Study in general: Donors had narcolepsy type 1 or type 2, or were healthy controls.

Notes on the study in general: Autoreactive clonotypes reportedly recurred in blood of same and different patients, not controls. No autoreactive T cell clone sequences appeared in some memory CD4+ repertoires. Same-patient CSF and blood CD4+ T cell clonotypes included HCRT-specific and TRIB2-specific autoreactive ones.

The V gene lost 4 bases and the J gene lost 11 bases, with 13 bases spanning the gap. Looked up from germline, CDR1 is SGHAT and CDR2 is FQNNGV. The CDR3 runs 12 residues. With respect to this clone: No antigen is known for it.

This table comes from immunoSEQ multiplex PCR, and its TCRdb copy is limited to in-frame clones, with some not included. In the table there are 28,000 or so clones, 65% to 90% of which are singletons. The V gene is TRBV11-2, the J gene TRBJ2-3; tentative D call: TRBD2 (6 bases). The receptor was derived from a human donor with narcolepsy. The sample consisted of CD45RA- memory CD4+ T cells from PBMCs. CDR3 protein: CASSSGTWKQYF. In DNA, the CDR3 is TGTGCCAGCAGCTCCGGGACTTGGAAGCAGTATTTT.